This entry lists 31 T cell receptor beta chains sequenced from one sample in a study of human T cells and chemical hapten exposure. TCRdb re-derived calls from the 5' RACE reads in MiXCR, one entry per CDR3 protein. The data show approximately 140,000 distinct CDR3 sequences, approximately 4% seen once. Before extraction, the whole blood was not fractionated, and total RNA was taken from it. Receptor source: a female donor in good health.

This clonotype was seen many times. J is TRBJ1-5 and V is TRBV10-3; TRBD1 is a possible D gene (5 bases). This CDR3 is built from 15 residues. CDR1 is ENHRY, CDR2 SYGVKD, per germline. Trimming stripped 5 bases from V and 0 bases from J, with 11 bases between. CDR3 DNA sequence: TGTGCCATCAGTCGGGACGGTTATAGCAATCAGCCCCAGCATTTT. This encodes CAISRDGYSNQPQHF.

This clonotype was seen many times. V and J are TRBV5-5 and TRBJ1-1, with D maybe TRBD1 (5 bases). The length of the CDR3 is 15 residues. In germline, CDR1 is SGHKS, CDR2 YYEKEE (reference sequence). The V gene lost 0 bases and the J gene lost 8 bases, with 17 bases spanning the gap. This CDR3 is CASSLVGRDRIEAFF. CDR3 nucleotides: TGTGCCAGCAGCTTGGTCGGCAGGGACCGAATAGAAGCTTTCTTT.

This clonotype came up many times. This chain connects TRBV19 to TRBJ2-7; 9 nucleotides agree with TRBD1. V lost 6 bases and J lost 2; bases outside the gene matches: 5. Looked up from germline, CDR1 is LNHDA and CDR2 is SQIVND (reference sequence). This CDR3 spans 14 amino acids. The CDR3 sequence: CASSRTGDTYEQYF. CDR3 DNA: TGTGCCAGTAGCCGGACAGGGGACACCTACGAGCAGTACTTC.

The V call is TRBV21-1, the J call TRBJ1-5. TRBV21-1 is recorded as a pseudogene. The CDR3 has 12 amino acids. CDR3 DNA: TGTGCCAGCAGCAAAGGAAACCAGCCCCAGCATTTT. Translated: CASSKGNQPQHF.

In its sample, this clonotype was seen many times. The chain employs TRBV4-1 and TRBJ2-7, with TRBD1 matching 9 bases. The ends lost 1 base at V and 5 bases at J; junction bases unmatched: 9. Germline CDR1 is MGHRA and CDR2 is YSYEKL. The CDR3 contains 16 residues. The CDR3 nucleotides read TGCGCCAGCAGCCAAGTCGCGGGACAGGGTGTCCACGAGCAGTACTTC. Its translation is CASSQVAGQGVHEQYF.

This clonotype showed up many times. The rearrangement uses TRBV14 and TRBJ2-1; 12 positions match TRBD2. CDR1 SGHDN and CDR2 FVKESK come from the germline V gene. CDR3 size: 15 residues. The J segment lost 9 bases and the V segment lost 5 bases, leaving 8 bases of the junction unmatched. CDR3 sequence: CASSKLAGGSLEQFF. The CDR3 DNA reads as TGTGCCAGCAGCAAACTAGCGGGGGGATCCCTTGAGCAGTTCTTC.

This clonotype appeared many times. The gene calls are TRBV7-2 and TRBJ2-3; 7 bases match TRBD2. Germline-derived CDR1 and CDR2 are SGHTA and FQGNSA. This CDR3 is 16 amino acids long. V gave up 5 bases and J gave up 2 bases; unmatched junction bases: 10. Here the CDR3 reads CASSVHGGTSTDTQYF. CDR3 in DNA: TGTGCCAGCAGCGTACACGGGGGGACCTCCACAGATACGCAGTATTTT.

This clonotype was seen at least ten times. The chain has TRBV6-6 and TRBJ2-7, with TRBD2 as a possible D gene (5 bases). The CDR3 consists of 15 residues. V lost 2 bases to trimming and J lost 2 bases, with 13 bases between them. The V gene's germline CDR1 is MNHNY and CDR2 SVGAGI (reference sequence). CDR3 DNA: TGTGCCAGCAGTTACGTAGCTAGCCTGACCTACGAGCAGTACTTC. This encodes CASSYVASLTYEQYF.

This clonotype was observed a handful of times. V usage is TRBV7-6 and J usage is TRBJ1-2; D gene uncertain. Trimming removed 3 bases at V and 2 bases at J, with 10 bases between. The CDR3 runs to 14 residues. Per germline, CDR1 SGHVS and CDR2 FNYEAQ. CDR3 sequence (DNA): TGTGCCAGCAGCTTTAATCCAGCCAACTATGGCTACACCTTC. Protein sequence: CASSFNPANYGYTF.

This clonotype has ten or more counts. The V and J genes are TRBV29-1 and TRBJ2-3; D possibly corresponds to TRBD2 (6 bases). Trimming pared 7 bases from V and 0 bases from J, leaving 14 bases between. Germline-derived CDR1 and CDR2 are SQVTM and ANQGSEA. The CDR3 has 14 amino acids. CDR3 in DNA: TGCAGCGAAGTGGGGAGCGGGAGCACAGATACGCAGTATTTT. It encodes CSEVGSGSTDTQYF.

The chain joins TRBV6-1 to TRBJ1-5, with D possibly matching TRBD1 (5 bases). The CDR3 is 15 residues long. Germline CDR1 reads MNHNS; CDR2 reads SASEGT. The V and J ends lost 0 bases and 5 bases respectively, with 11 bases between them. As DNA, the CDR3 is TGTGCCAGCAGTGAAGCGCAAAGGGGTCATCAGCCCCAGCATTTT. Protein: CASSEAQRGHQPQHF.

This clonotype appeared many times. The chain links TRBV29-1 to TRBJ1-3; D unresolved. Looked up from germline, CDR1 is SQVTM and CDR2 is ANQGSEA. The V end lost 5 bases, the J end lost 4 bases, and 9 bases lay between the germline ends. This CDR3 is 12 amino acids long. The CDR3 coding sequence is TGCAGCGTTCGGGGAGGCGGAAACACCATATATTTT. It is translated as CSVRGGGNTIYF.

The chain uses TRBV10-3 and TRBJ2-1, with unresolved D. V lost 0 bases, J lost 13 bases, and 10 bases lay in between. The CDR3 covers 12 residues. Germline V gene data show CDR1 as ENHRY and CDR2 as SYGVKD. The CDR3 DNA sequence: TGTGCCATCAGTGAGTCAGGACGAGTTCAGTTCTTC. This sequence encodes CAISESGRVQFF.

This clonotype has a count of ten or more. The chain is built from TRBV27 and TRBJ2-6; 9 nucleotides match TRBD1. Germline values: CDR1 MNHEY, CDR2 SMNVEV (reference sequence). Unmatched junction bases numbered 6, after V lost 1 base and J lost 2 bases. This CDR3 comprises 18 residues. In DNA form, the CDR3 reads TGTGCCAGCAGTTTATTAGGACAGGGGATACCTGGGGCCAACGTCCTGACTTTC. Its protein is CASSLLGQGIPGANVLTF.

Turning to this clonotype: A much larger clone lies a single base off, so this may be a read error. The chain combines TRBV28 with TRBJ1-1; 8 positions match TRBD1. This CDR3 contains 14 residues. CDR1 is MDHEN and CDR2 is SYDVKM in the germline V gene. V gave up 9 bases and J gave up 7 bases; unmatched junction bases: 13. DNA for the CDR3: TGTGCCAGTTTCTCGGGACAGGCCCCTAGTGAAGCTTTCTTT. It translates to CASFSGQAPSEAFF.

This clonotype was seen many times. The chain has TRBV25-1 and TRBJ2-1, with no clear D. The CDR3 sequence is 16 residues long. Germline lookup yields CDR1 MGHDK and CDR2 SYGVNS. Trimming removed 1 base from V and 8 bases from J, with 18 bases in between. The CDR3 here is CASSESTSRRPYEQFF. For the CDR3, the DNA is TGTGCCAGCAGTGAATCAACGTCTCGGAGACCCTATGAGCAGTTCTTC.

This clonotype was seen ten or more times. The rearrangement joins TRBV6-1 to TRBJ2-3; perhaps TRBD2 as D (6 bases). The germline V and J ends were trimmed by 4 bases and 6 bases, with 11 bases remaining between them. From germline, CDR1 is MNHNS and CDR2 SASEGT. CDR3 size: 13 residues. This CDR3 reads CASSAGTLDTQYF. DNA for the CDR3: TGTGCCAGCAGTGCCGGGACTCTGGATACGCAGTATTTT.

This clonotype was recorded many times. The chain has TRBV6-1 and TRBJ1-5, with 10 bases identical to TRBD1. Germline-derived CDR1 and CDR2 are MNHNS and SASEGT. Trimming at V came to 7 bases and at J to 9 bases, leaving 18 bases not matched to a gene. The CDR3 spans 17 residues. Written as DNA, the CDR3 is TGTGCCAGCATGAGGGGACAGGGGTCAAATCTGGCGGGGCCCCAGCATTTT. It is translated as CASMRGQGSNLAGPQHF.

This clonotype has at least ten counts. This chain links TRBV20-1 with TRBJ1-1; D is unclear. V was shortened by 2 bases and J by 1 base, with 20 bases between the two germline ends. Germline lookup yields CDR1 DFQATT and CDR2 SNEGSKA (reference sequence). The CDR3 loop spans 17 amino acids. The DNA of the CDR3 is TGCAGTGCTAGACCCACCCGGACCGTGGCAGAGAACACTGAAGCTTTCTTT. It encodes CSARPTRTVAENTEAFF.

V usage is TRBV12-3 or TRBV12-4 and J usage is TRBJ2-7; D gene ambiguous. This CDR3 is built from 13 residues. V was clipped by 3 bases and J by 3 bases, with 9 bases between them. The CDR3 DNA reads as TGTGCCAGCAGTTTCCCGGGTCTCTACGAGCAGTACTTC. Protein sequence: CASSFPGLYEQYF.

This clonotype occurred many times. The CDR3, as DNA: TGCAGTGCTCCGGGGCATAGCGGGGGGAACGTGAATGAGCAGTTCTTC. Its translation: CSAPGHSGGNVNEQFF. The chain is built from TRBV20-1 and TRBJ2-1; 10 nucleotides line up with TRBD2. V lost 5 bases, J lost 7 bases, and 14 bases stayed unmatched. CDR1 is DFQATT, CDR2 SNEGSKA, per germline (reference sequence). This CDR3 is built from 16 residues.

This clonotype was counted at least ten times. This chain joins TRBV12-3 or TRBV12-4 and TRBJ1-6; D remains unclear. Trimming took off 4 bases at V and 10 bases at J, with 17 bases between the two ends. This CDR3 contains 15 residues. As DNA, the CDR3 is TGTGCCAGCAGTTACAGCCCGAGTTTGGGATCACCCCTCCACTTT. Translation: CASSYSPSLGSPLHF.

In its sample, this clonotype was seen many times. The chain joins TRBV3-1 to TRBJ1-1, with a tentative D call TRBD1 (6 bases). Germline CDR1 is LGHDT and CDR2 is YNNKEL (reference sequence). Trimming shortened V by 0 bases and J by 4 bases, and 15 bases separated the two germline ends. The CDR3 sequence is 16 residues long. The CDR3 reads CASSQDVSGGGTEAFF. The CDR3 DNA sequence: TGTGCCAGCAGCCAAGACGTGTCGGGAGGGGGCACTGAAGCTTTCTTT.

The table lists this clonotype with a few counts. The chain is built from TRBV7-6 and TRBJ1-2, with D possibly being TRBD1 (6 bases). Trimming pared 1 base from V and 7 bases from J, leaving 25 bases between. Germline-derived CDR1 and CDR2 are SGHVS and FNYEAQ. There are 18 residues in the CDR3. DNA for the CDR3: TGTGCCAGCAGCTTAGTAGGGGGGGCAGGAACTAGGGATGGTGGCTACACCTTC. It yields the protein CASSLVGGAGTRDGGYTF.

This clonotype was picked up a small number of times. The gene calls are TRBV11-1 and TRBJ2-1; the match to TRBD1 covers 7 bases. The CDR3 totals 18 residues. V lost 0 bases and J lost 0; bases outside the gene matches: 8. Germline lookup yields CDR1 SGHAT and CDR2 FQDESV (reference sequence). The CDR3 protein is CASSLAPGQSVSYNEQFF. CDR3 bases: TGTGCCAGCAGCTTAGCGCCGGGACAGTCGGTCTCCTACAATGAGCAGTTCTTC. Filled out from reference TRBV11-1 and TRBJ2-1, the complete variable domain reads EAEVAQSPRYKITEKSQAVAFWCDPISGHATLYWYRQILGQGPELLVQFQDESVVDDSQLPKDRFSAERLKGVDSTLKIQPAELGDSAMYLCASSLAPGQSVSYNEQFFGPGTRLTVL.

This clonotype has a count of ten or more. This chain joins TRBV7-2 and TRBJ2-3; D is uncertain. Germline V gene data show CDR1 as SGHTA and CDR2 as FQGNSA. Trimming left V 2 bases short and J 0 bases short, with 9 bases between. The CDR3 contains 15 residues. CDR3 nucleotide sequence: TGTGCCAGCAGCTTACTCTGGGCTAGCACAGATACGCAGTATTTT. Translated, it gives CASSLLWASTDTQYF.

This clonotype has a count of ten or more. The chain carries TRBV5-1 and TRBJ1-1, with D possibly TRBD1 on 6 matching bases. This CDR3 is 14 amino acids long. Germline CDR1 reads SGHRS; CDR2 reads YFSETQ. Deletions cut 5 bases from V and 1 base from J, with 12 bases between. The chain's CDR3 is CASSPGVKNTEAFF. CDR3 nucleotide sequence: TGCGCCAGCAGTCCAGGGGTCAAGAACACTGAAGCTTTCTTT.

This clonotype was seen at least ten times. The gene calls are TRBV3-1 and TRBJ1-4; possible D gene TRBD1, 6 bases. Germline lookup yields CDR1 LGHDT and CDR2 YNNKEL (reference sequence). The CDR3 extends over 13 amino acids. V lost 2 bases and J 8 bases, leaving 9 bases between the germline ends. CDR3: CASSQRGHEKLFF. The DNA for the CDR3 is TGTGCCAGCAGCCAACGGGGGCACGAAAAACTGTTTTTT.

Many counts were recorded for this clonotype. The V and J genes are TRBV27 and TRBJ2-5, with 7 positions matching TRBD2. The length of the CDR3 is 16 residues. V lost 2 bases and J lost 5; bases outside the gene matches: 11. Looked up from germline, CDR1 is MNHEY and CDR2 is SMNVEV (reference sequence). CDR3 protein: CASSLTRLAGGETQYF. The CDR3 DNA sequence: TGTGCCAGCAGTTTAACTCGACTAGCCGGGGGGGAGACCCAGTACTTC.

This clonotype was detected many times. V and J are TRBV3-1 and TRBJ2-1; 11 nucleotides align to TRBD2. The CDR3 extends over 16 amino acids. Trimming removed 2 bases from V and 4 bases from J; junction bases left unmatched: 4. CDR1 is LGHDT, CDR2 YNNKEL, per germline (reference sequence). CDR3 sequence: CASSQLAGGDYNEQFF. The CDR3 DNA is TGTGCCAGCAGCCAACTAGCGGGGGGTGATTACAATGAGCAGTTCTTC.

This clonotype occurred many times. The chain is built from TRBV20-1 and TRBJ2-1; 9 bases line up with TRBD2. CDR1 is DFQATT and CDR2 is SNEGSKA in the germline V gene (reference sequence). Germline trimming cut 0 bases from V and 0 bases from J; bases unmatched to any gene: 12. The CDR3 consists of 19 residues. In nucleotides, the CDR3 is TGCAGTGCTAGAGATGCGGCTAGCGGGGTGCAGAGCTCCTACAATGAGCAGTTCTTC. Its protein product is CSARDAASGVQSSYNEQFF.